This T cell receptor beta chain was documented in a study of blood T cells in healthy people across ages. A second PCR, run for 7 to 11 cycles, used a sample-barcoded 5' primer plus a J-beta primer mix. Each cDNA molecule received a tag from a template-switch adaptor that had 12 random nucleotides. Sequencing yielded, for each sample, at least 3 million paired-end reads carrying CDR3. Using its own MiXCR run on the 5' RACE reads, TCRdb lists one record per CDR3 protein. This table holds roughly 900,000 distinct CDR3 sequences, around 48% found once. This CDR3 is built from 13 residues. V was cut by 1 base and J by 5 bases, with 9 bases left in between. Germline CDR1 reads SGHKS; CDR2 reads YYEKEE (reference sequence). The donors, all healthy, were Caucasians living in Russia, aged 6 to 90. This clonotype was observed a few times.

The sample comprised blood. V and J are TRBV5-5 and TRBJ2-5; the D is unclear. The clonotype originates from a man between 25 and 39 years old in good health. CDR3 sequence: CASSLLERETQYF. The CDR3 DNA sequence: TGTGCCAGCAGCTTGTTGGAAAGGGAGACCCAGTACTTC.